These T cell receptor beta chains were read from a single sample in a study of shared clonotypes between healthy human individuals. Sequencing was performed with immunoSEQ multiplex PCR; in TCRdb, only in-frame clones are kept and a portion is missing. The table lists about 2.1 million clones, 85% to 95% of them singletons. The specimen sequenced was naive CD8+ T cells from PBMCs. All receptors come from a man between 18 and 35 years old in good health. Some clones in this sample may be carry-over from other donors' samples. Each CDR3 is given with its conserved first and last residue. The D gene is left open where the match is weak. Expanded clones get a size class; other rows say once, few or many, or leave the size out.

j_call | d_call | clone_size | v_call | cdr3_nt | cdr3_aa
TRBJ2-7 | . | . | TRBV7-9 | TGTGCCAGCAGCCCGTGGACAGCCTACGAGCAGTACTTC | CASSPWTAYEQYF
TRBJ2-2 | . | . | TRBV6-5 | TGTGCCAGCAGGGAACAAACCACCGGGGAGCTGTTTTTT | CASREQTTGELFF
TRBJ1-2 | TRBD1 | . | TRBV5-1 | TGCGCCAGCAGATTGGAGACAGGGTATGGCTACACCTTC | CASRLETGYGYTF
TRBJ1-1 | . | . | TRBV28 | TGTGCCACCTCCTTGCGGTTAGGGGAAGCTTTCTTT | CATSLRLGEAFF
TRBJ2-7 | TRBD2 | . | TRBV4-2 | TGTGCCAGCAGCCAAGAAAGTCTCGCGGGGGTCTCCTACGAGCAGTACTTC | CASSQESLAGVSYEQYF
TRBJ1-1 | TRBD1 | . | TRBV7-2 | TGTGCCAGCAGCCTTCGGACAGGGCGAGTGAACACTGAAGCTTTCTTT | CASSLRTGRVNTEAFF
TRBJ2-3 | . | . | TRBV4-1 | TGCGCCAGCAGCCAAGGAGTAGATACGCAGTATTTT | CASSQGVDTQYF
TRBJ1-5 | . | . | TRBV7-6 | TGTGCCAGCAGCTTAGTGCGCAGCGGTCAGCCCCAGCATTTT | CASSLVRSGQPQHF
TRBJ2-3 | . | . | TRBV19 | TGTGCCAGTAGTATTTCCCTACGCACAGATACGCAGTATTTT | CASSISLRTDTQYF
TRBJ1-2 | . | . | TRBV7-8 | TGTGCCAGCAGCTTACAGGGTTCAAACTATGGCTACACCTTC | CASSLQGSNYGYTF
TRBJ1-2 | . | once | TRBV5-6 | TGTGCCAGCAGCTTCGGCCTTGTACCAGTGGCTGGTGGCTACACCTTC | CASSFGLVPVAGGYTF
TRBJ1-2 | . | . | TRBV9 | TGTGCCAGCAGCCCTGGGGGCCGGGGGATTTCTGGCTACACCTTC | CASSPGGRGISGYTF
TRBJ2-4 | . | . | TRBV5-1 | TGCGCCAGCAGCAGCTGGGGGCTGCTAGCCAAAAACATTCAGTACTTC | CASSSWGLLAKNIQYF
TRBJ1-2 | . | . | TRBV27 | TGTGCCAGCAGTTCGCGGGACACCCCATCCTATGGCTACACCTTC | CASSSRDTPSYGYTF
TRBJ2-2 | . | . | TRBV4-3 | TGCGCCAGCAGCCAAGATGGTGGTCACACCGGGGAGCTGTTTTTT | CASSQDGGHTGELFF
TRBJ2-7 | TRBD2 | . | TRBV10-1 | TGCGCCAGCACCGAGGAGCAAGCGGGAGGGCCGCGGTCCTCCTACGAGCAGTACTTC | CASTEEQAGGPRSSYEQYF
TRBJ1-3 | . | . | TRBV28 | TGTGCCAGCCGGGATACTGGAAACACCATATATTTT | CASRDTGNTIYF
TRBJ2-7 | TRBD1 | . | TRBV19 | TGTGCCAGTAGTGAACAGGGGGTCTACGAGCAGTACTTC | CASSEQGVYEQYF
TRBJ2-7 | TRBD2 | once | TRBV11-3 | TGTGCCAGCAGCCAAGATCCTAGCGGGAGTTCGGGCGAGCAGTACTTC | CASSQDPSGSSGEQYF
TRBJ2-3 | TRBD2 | . | TRBV15 | TGTGCCACCAGCAGAGATGGGACCCGGGGGGGAGATACGCAGTATTTT | CATSRDGTRGGDTQYF
TRBJ2-7 | . | once | TRBV7-9 | TGTGCCAGCAGCTTACAAAATACCTACGAGCAGTACTTC | CASSLQNTYEQYF
TRBJ1-2 | TRBD1 | . | TRBV10-3 | TGTGCCATCAGTGAGGGGGACAGGCATGGCTACACCTTC | CAISEGDRHGYTF
TRBJ2-5 | . | . | TRBV28 | TGTGCCAGCCAAGGACCCAGCACAGAGACCCAGTACTTC | CASQGPSTETQYF
TRBJ1-1 | . | . | TRBV7-9 | TGTGCCAGCAGCTTGATGAGGACTGAAGCTTTCTTT | CASSLMRTEAFF
TRBJ2-6 | TRBD1 | . | TRBV4-1 | TGCGCCAGCAGCCCGTTACAGGGGGCGCTTGCTGGGGCCAACGTCCTGACTTTC | CASSPLQGALAGANVLTF
TRBJ2-7 | . | . | TRBV4-3 | TGCGCCAGCAGCCACCTACAGGGCCACTACGAGCAGTACTTC | CASSHLQGHYEQYF
TRBJ2-1 | . | . | TRBV19 | TGTGCCAGTAGTATGACTAGTGGGGAGTTCTATGAGCAGTTCTTC | CASSMTSGEFYEQFF
TRBJ1-1 | . | . | TRBV21-1 | TGTGCCAGCAGCGCCGACCCTAGGGGACGGCTAAACACTGAAGCTTTCTTT | CASSADPRGRLNTEAFF
TRBJ2-7 | . | . | TRBV11-2 | TGTGCCAGCAGCGTAGGAGGCAAGGAGCAGTACTTC | CASSVGGKEQYF
TRBJ2-7 | . | . | TRBV28 | TGTGCCAGCTCTTTTGGTAGCGGATACGAGCAGTACTTC | CASSFGSGYEQYF
TRBJ2-1 | . | . | TRBV5-1 | TGCGCCAGCAGCTTGGAGGTAGCAGTCAATGAGCAGTTCTTC | CASSLEVAVNEQFF
TRBJ1-1 | . | . | TRBV7-9 | TGTGCCAGCAGCGACGGGGGTACTGAAGCTTTCTTT | CASSDGGTEAFF
TRBJ2-1 | TRBD1 | . | TRBV11-1 | TGTGCCAGCAGCTTATTTGGGGACAGGGGAAACAATGAGCAGTTCTTC | CASSLFGDRGNNEQFF
TRBJ2-7 | . | once | TRBV6-5 | TGTGCCAGCGGACAGACCGATACCTACGAGCAGTACTTC | CASGQTDTYEQYF
TRBJ2-7 | . | . | TRBV9 | TGTGCCAGCAGCGTGGGACTCTTGTACGAGCAGTACTTC | CASSVGLLYEQYF
TRBJ2-7 | TRBD1 | . | TRBV19 | TGTGCCAGTAGTTCCGGGACAGGGGGCTACGAGCAGTACTTC | CASSSGTGGYEQYF
TRBJ1-1 | TRBD1 | . | TRBV30 | TGTGCCTGGCGCCCCGACAGGGGGCGAACTGAAGCTTTCTTT | CAWRPDRGRTEAFF
TRBJ1-1 | TRBD1 | . | TRBV28 | TGTGCCAGCACCCTTACAGGGGGAGCAGCTGAAGCTTTCTTT | CASTLTGGAAEAFF
TRBJ2-1 | . | . | TRBV27 | TGTGCCTGCGGGCCGCGGTCCGGCCATGAGCAGTTCTTC | CACGPRSGHEQFF
TRBJ1-2 | TRBD1 | . | TRBV5-1 | TGCGCCAGCAGCTTGCGAGACAGGGCTGATGGCTACACCTTC | CASSLRDRADGYTF
TRBJ1-4 | . | . | TRBV27 | TGTGCCAGCAGTTTAAGTATTTCAGGGGCTAATGAAAAACTGTTTTTT | CASSLSISGANEKLFF
TRBJ2-1 | TRBD2 | . | TRBV13 | TGTGCCAGCAGCTTAGGGACTAGCGGGACCTATGAGCAGTTCTTC | CASSLGTSGTYEQFF
TRBJ2-2 | TRBD1 | . | TRBV29-1 | TGCAGCGTGACCGGACAGGGTGTTTTTAACACCGGGGAGCTGTTTTTT | CSVTGQGVFNTGELFF
TRBJ1-4 | . | . | TRBV27 | TGTGCCAGCAGTTTATCATCGCGTCAGGGCTCTGAAAAACTGTTTTTT | CASSLSSRQGSEKLFF
TRBJ1-2 | . | . | TRBV4-3 | TGCGCCAGCAGCCAAGAGACCCCAGGCAACTATGGCTACACCTTC | CASSQETPGNYGYTF
TRBJ1-4 | TRBD1 | once | TRBV5-1 | TGCGCCAGCAGTCTTGACAGGGCGCGTTCAACTAATGAAAAACTGTTTTTT | CASSLDRARSTNEKLFF
TRBJ2-7 | TRBD1 | . | TRBV27 | TGTGCCAGCAGTTCCCGACAGGGGCCCCTCCACGAGCAGTACTTC | CASSSRQGPLHEQYF
TRBJ2-7 | TRBD1 | . | TRBV7-9 | TGTGCCAGCAGCACAGGGGGTTCCCCCTACGAGCAGTACTTC | CASSTGGSPYEQYF
TRBJ1-1 | . | . | TRBV12-5 | TGTGCTAGTGGTTTGACAGGGTCGTACGCTGAAGCTTTCTTT | CASGLTGSYAEAFF
TRBJ2-5 | TRBD2 | . | TRBV27 | TGTGCCAGCAGTTTTCAAGGGCTAGCGGGGGAGACCCAGTACTTC | CASSFQGLAGETQYF